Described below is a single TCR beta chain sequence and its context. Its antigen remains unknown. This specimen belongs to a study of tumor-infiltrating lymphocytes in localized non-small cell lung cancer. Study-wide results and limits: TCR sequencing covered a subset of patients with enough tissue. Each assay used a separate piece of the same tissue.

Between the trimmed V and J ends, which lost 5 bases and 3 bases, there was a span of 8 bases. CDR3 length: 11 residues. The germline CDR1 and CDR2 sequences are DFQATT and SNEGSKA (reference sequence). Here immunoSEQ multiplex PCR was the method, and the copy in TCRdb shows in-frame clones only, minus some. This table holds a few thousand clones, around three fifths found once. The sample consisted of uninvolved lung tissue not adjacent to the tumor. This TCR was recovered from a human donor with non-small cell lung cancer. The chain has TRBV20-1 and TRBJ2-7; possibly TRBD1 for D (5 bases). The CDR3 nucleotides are TGCAGTGCTCAGGACAACTACGAGCAGTACTTC. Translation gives CSAQDNYEQYF.